Shown below are 17 T cell receptor beta chains from a single sample sequenced in a study of blood T cell repertoires in COVID-19 (dated by TCRdb to the early 2020s). The library was obtained by the immunoSEQ multiplex PCR assay. This immuneACCESS table, as held by TCRdb, lists in-frame sequences with V and J called but not all clones. Of the missing ones, under half trace to an unresolved V gene in checked studies; the others have no known cause. The sample yields around 71,000 clones; more than 65% were counted once. The ten largest clones add up to under 30% of the sample. The specimen sequenced was peripheral blood. These receptors all stem from a woman of 80 years or more with active or convalescent COVID-19.

The chain couples TRBV10-3 to TRBJ2-7; D not certain. Between the trimmed V and J ends, which lost 6 bases and 4 bases, there was a span of 16 bases. Germline CDR1 reads ENHRY; CDR2 reads SYGVKD. This CDR3 is built from 14 residues. CDR3 in amino acids: CAISSPRNRYEQYF. The CDR3 DNA follows: TGTGCCATCAGCAGTCCAAGAAACCGATACGAGCAGTACTTC.

This clone was seen a handful of times. This chain connects TRBV6-5 to TRBJ1-1, with 10 bases that match TRBD1. Germline CDR1 is MNHEY and CDR2 is SVGAGI. V trimming: 9 bases; J trimming: 2 bases; junction bases outside the gene matches: 6. The CDR3 runs 14 residues. Here the CDR3 reads CASETGGQNTEAFF. CDR3 sequence (DNA): TGTGCCAGTGAGACAGGGGGCCAAAACACTGAAGCTTTCTTT.

The chain links TRBV18 to TRBJ2-3, with D hard to call. Germline CDR1 reads KGHSH; CDR2 reads LQKENI. The CDR3 length is 15 residues. Between the trimmed V and J ends, which lost 5 bases and 2 bases, there was a span of 14 bases. The CDR3 loop is CASSFLQTNTDTQYF. CDR3 nucleotide sequence: TGTGCCAGCTCATTTCTACAGACCAACACAGATACGCAGTATTTT.

The CDR3 nucleotides read TGCGCCAGCAGCCAGGGACTAGCGGCCAACACCGGGGAGCTGTTTTTT. Encoded protein: CASSQGLAANTGELFF. The rearrangement links TRBV4-3 to TRBJ2-2; TRBD2 matches at 11 bases. Looked up from germline, CDR1 is LGHNA and CDR2 is YSLEER. The CDR3 contains 16 residues. Germline trimming cut 3 bases from V and 2 bases from J; bases unmatched to any gene: 2.

This chain joins TRBV2 and TRBJ2-4, with D tentatively TRBD1 (6 bases). V lost 2 bases and J 6 bases, leaving 11 bases between the germline ends. The CDR3 length is 14 residues. CDR1 is SNHLY, CDR2 FYNNEI, per germline. CDR3 loop: CASSESGTLNIQYF. For the CDR3, the DNA is TGTGCCAGCAGTGAATCCGGGACATTAAACATTCAGTACTTC.

The chain employs TRBV28 and TRBJ1-2; perhaps TRBD1 as D (6 bases). The CDR3 spans 13 residues. Between the trimmed V and J ends, which lost 5 bases and 4 bases, there was a span of 11 bases. The germline V gene has CDR1 MDHEN and CDR2 SYDVKM. The CDR3 DNA sequence: TGTGCCAGCAGTGGGGGCAGTGGCTATGGCTACACCTTC. Its translation is CASSGGSGYGYTF.

The chain links TRBV7-9 to TRBJ1-4; D unresolved. This CDR3 spans 13 amino acids. Germline values: CDR1 SEHNR, CDR2 FQNEAQ (reference sequence). Trimming shortened V by 0 bases and J by 8 bases, and 7 bases separated the two germline ends. This CDR3 is CASSLAGGEKLFF. For the CDR3, the DNA is TGTGCCAGCAGCTTAGCGGGAGGAGAAAAACTGTTTTTT.

J is TRBJ2-3 and V is TRBV2; 10 bases map to TRBD2. Germline-derived CDR1 and CDR2 are SNHLY and FYNNEI. The CDR3 extends over 15 amino acids. V lost 7 bases, J lost 1 base, and 5 bases stayed unmatched. The CDR3 sequence is CASNGLAGGTDTQYF. The DNA for the CDR3 is TGTGCCAGCAACGGGCTAGCGGGGGGCACAGATACGCAGTATTTT. Drawing the rest from reference TRBV2 and TRBJ2-3, the complete variable domain is EPEVTQTPSHQVTQMGQEVILRCVPISNHLYFYWYRQILGQKVEFLVSFYNNEISEKSEIFDDQFSVERPDGSNFTLKIRSTKLEDSAMYFCASNGLAGGTDTQYFGPGTRLTVL.

The rearrangement links TRBV13 to TRBJ2-3; D uncertain. Germline CDR1 is PRHDT and CDR2 is FYEKMQ (reference sequence). The ends were cut back, 5 bases at V and 1 base at J, with 16 bases in the middle. The length of the CDR3 is 16 residues. The chain's CDR3 is CASSLPKSVGTDTQYF. CDR3 bases: TGTGCCAGCAGCCTGCCAAAATCGGTTGGCACAGATACGCAGTATTTT.

The chain joins TRBV18 to TRBJ2-1, with D possibly being TRBD1 (5 bases). Germline loops: CDR1 KGHSH, CDR2 LQKENI. This CDR3 has 13 amino acids. Trimming stripped 4 bases from V and 7 bases from J, with 11 bases between. The CDR3, as DNA: TGTGCCAGCTCACTATCCAGGGCTAATGAGCAGTTCTTC. This sequence encodes CASSLSRANEQFF.

The genes are TRBV15 and TRBJ2-2, with 8 nucleotides matching TRBD1. V lost 1 base to trimming and J lost 4 bases; unmatched junction nucleotides: 2. Germline V gene sequence: CDR1 LNHNV, CDR2 YYDKDF (reference sequence). The CDR3 runs to 15 residues. The CDR3 DNA follows: TGTGCCACCAGCAGAGGGACAGGGTCCACCGGGGAGCTGTTTTTT. Translation: CATSRGTGSTGELFF.

This clone was picked up many times. This chain uses TRBV3-1 (or the pseudogene TRBV3-2) with TRBJ1-2; 10 bases map to TRBD1. The CDR3 has 16 residues. Trimming at V came to 2 bases and at J to 1 base, leaving 4 bases not matched to a gene. Per germline, CDR1 LGHDT and CDR2 YNNKEL (reference sequence). CDR3 coding DNA: TGTGCCAGCAGCCAAACTAGGACAGGGGGTAACTATGGCTACACCTTC. This encodes CASSQTRTGGNYGYTF.

J is TRBJ1-6 and V is TRBV6-5, with a weak D call TRBD1 (6 bases). Trimming left V 7 bases short and J 8 bases short, with 18 bases between. Germline CDR1 is MNHEY and CDR2 is SVGAGI. The CDR3 is made up of 15 amino acids. Here the CDR3 reads CASTTSTQGDSPLHF. The CDR3 region has the DNA TGTGCCAGCACCACTTCGACACAGGGTGATTCACCCCTCCACTTT.

This sequence joins TRBV5-8 and TRBJ2-3; TRBD2 is a possible D gene (6 bases). V lost 1 base to trimming and J lost 6 bases, with 24 bases between them. Germline-derived CDR1 and CDR2 are SGHTS and YDEGEE. This CDR3 has 18 amino acids. As DNA, the CDR3 is TGTGCCAGCAGCTTGCTCGGTGGCTCGGGGGTATTCGGGGATACGCAGTATTTT. Its protein is CASSLLGGSGVFGDTQYF.

In the case of this clone: One end of the junction varies from germline; a read error may be responsible. The chain carries TRBV11-2 and TRBJ2-5; 8 positions match TRBD2. The germline gives CDR1 SGHAT, CDR2 FQNNGV. CDR3 length: 12 amino acids. The CDR3 protein is CASSQAGETQHF. The DNA for the CDR3 is TGTGCCAGCAGCCAAGCGGGAGAGACCCAGCACTTC.

The chain employs TRBV28 and TRBJ1-5, with D hard to call. Germline CDR1 MDHEN, CDR2 SYDVKM. The V end lost 0 bases, the J end lost 1 base, and 10 bases lay between the germline ends. This CDR3 has 16 residues. The CDR3 spells CASSLWAGGSNQPQHF. DNA of the CDR3: TGTGCCAGCAGTTTATGGGCGGGAGGGAGCAATCAGCCCCAGCATTTT.

V and J are TRBV12-3 or TRBV12-4 and TRBJ2-2; weak D call: TRBD2 (6 bases). This CDR3 comprises 13 residues. V lost 6 bases and J lost 7, with 12 bases in between. This CDR3 reads CASSRHGSGELFF. The CDR3 nucleotides read TGTGCCAGCAGCCGTCACGGGAGCGGGGAGCTGTTTTTT.